The rows below give T cell receptor beta chains drawn from one sample of a study of shared clonotypes between healthy human individuals. Clones were sequenced by immunoSEQ multiplex PCR, and TCRdb holds only the in-frame ones, with some missing. The sample lists fewer than 650,000 clones, around 78% occurring once. The sequencing sample was made of PBMCs. These receptors originate from a woman in her thirties or forties in good health. Some clones in this sample may be carry-over from other donors' samples. CDR3s include the opening cysteine and the closing phenylalanine or tryptophan. Each record gives: J gene, clone size, V gene, D gene, CDR3 DNA, CDR3 protein. D genes are given only for firm matches. Only part of the rows carry a size: once, few, many, or a class if the clone is expanded.

TRBJ2-7 NA TRBV6-5 NA TGTGCCAGCCATCGGGGCTACGAGCAGTACTTC CASHRGYEQYF
TRBJ1-4 NA TRBV25-1 TRBD1 TGTGCCAGCAGTGACAGGGGGGTGTCTAATGAAAAACTGTTTTTT CASSDRGVSNEKLFF
TRBJ1-1 few TRBV14 NA TGTGCCAGCAGCCCCCGGATGAACACTGAAGCTTTCTTT CASSPRMNTEAFF
TRBJ2-1 NA TRBV27 NA TGTGCCAGCAGTTCGGGCCGCAGCTCCTACAATGAGCAGTTCTTC CASSSGRSSYNEQFF
TRBJ2-5 NA TRBV7-2 TRBD1 TGTGCCAGCAGCCTGGACAGGACCCAAGAGACCCAGTACTTC CASSLDRTQETQYF
TRBJ2-5 NA TRBV2 TRBD2 TGTGCCAGCAGTGAAATCGAACTAGCGGGCCAAGAGACCCAGTACTTC CASSEIELAGQETQYF
TRBJ2-1 NA TRBV6-5 NA TGTGCCAGCAGTTCCCCCGGGGGTCAGGAGCAGTTCTTC CASSSPGGQEQFF
TRBJ2-1 NA TRBV7-9 TRBD2 TGTGCCAGCAGCTTACGACTAGCGCACCAAAGCTCCTACAATGAGCAGTTCTTC CASSLRLAHQSSYNEQFF
TRBJ2-2 few TRBV4-3 NA TGCGCCAGCAGCCAAGAGGTCCTGTTTTTGGGCGGGGAGCTGTTTTTT CASSQEVLFLGGELFF
TRBJ2-5 NA TRBV18 NA TGTGCCAGCTCACCACTTGGGGAGACCCAGTACTTC CASSPLGETQYF
TRBJ2-3 NA TRBV4-1 TRBD2 TGCGCCAGCAGCCAAGAGCGAACTAGCGGGCCCACAGATACGCAGTATTTT CASSQERTSGPTDTQYF
TRBJ1-1 many TRBV18 NA TGTGCCAGCTCACCATTCGAGGGCACTGAAGCTTTCTTT CASSPFEGTEAFF
TRBJ2-5 few TRBV19 TRBD2 TGTGCCAGTAGTGGGCATAGCGGGAGTGAGACCCAGTACTTC CASSGHSGSETQYF
TRBJ1-5 once TRBV10-2 NA TGCGCCAGCCACGGGGGTCAGGGGCCCAATCAGCCCCAGCATTTT CASHGGQGPNQPQHF
TRBJ2-6 NA TRBV11-2 NA TGTGCCAGCAGCTTAACCGGGGCCAACGTCCTGACTTTC CASSLTGANVLTF
TRBJ1-3 few TRBV10-2 NA TGCGCCAGCAGTGAGTCCGCAGGGGCAACCTCTGGAAACACCATATATTTT CASSESAGATSGNTIYF
TRBJ1-3 NA TRBV4-2 NA TGTGCCAGCAGCCAAGGCAGGGACTCTGGAAACACCATATATTTT CASSQGRDSGNTIYF
TRBJ2-6 NA TRBV29-1 NA TGCAGCGTGATACAGGTAGTAGGGGATGGGGCCAACGTCCTGACTTTC CSVIQVVGDGANVLTF
TRBJ1-5 NA TRBV27 NA TGTGCCAGCAGTTTATTCGGAGGCAGAGCCGAGCCCCAGCATTTT CASSLFGGRAEPQHF
TRBJ2-7 NA TRBV10-3 TRBD1 TGTGCCATCAGTGAGCGGCAGGGGGCCTACGAGCAGTACTTC CAISERQGAYEQYF
TRBJ2-7 NA TRBV27 NA TGTGCCAGCAGTCACCCAAGAGGGGGTGTCTACGAGCAGTACTTC CASSHPRGGVYEQYF
TRBJ2-7 NA TRBV11-2 NA TGTGCCAGCAAGACCCTGCCCCTCTCCTACGAGCAGTACTTC CASKTLPLSYEQYF
TRBJ2-1 NA TRBV7-3 TRBD2 TGTGCCAGCAGCTCCGCGGGGGGTGGCAATGAGCAGTTCTTC CASSSAGGGNEQFF
TRBJ2-3 many TRBV2 NA TGTGCCAGCAGCATTAGCGGCACTAGCACAGATACGCAGTATTTT CASSISGTSTDTQYF
TRBJ1-5 NA TRBV28 NA TGTGCCACCTTTCGGGACCGGGGATCTCAGCCCCAGCATTTT CATFRDRGSQPQHF
TRBJ2-7 NA TRBV28 NA TGTGCCAGCAGTTTAAGGGGCTACGAGCAGTACTTC CASSLRGYEQYF
TRBJ2-1 NA TRBV10-3 NA TGTGCCATCATGGGTAGCGACTTCGGTGAGCAGTTCTTC CAIMGSDFGEQFF
TRBJ1-1 NA TRBV5-1 NA TGCGCCAGCATGAGTGGCCAGGGGAACACTGAAGCTTTCTTT CASMSGQGNTEAFF
TRBJ2-2 once TRBV9 TRBD2 TGTGCCAGCAGTCGGGACGGACTAGCGGGAAACACCGGGGAGCTGTTTTTT CASSRDGLAGNTGELFF
TRBJ1-1 NA TRBV5-1 NA TGCGCCAGCAGTCAATCGCCGATCCAGCTGAACACTGAAGCTTTCTTT CASSQSPIQLNTEAFF
TRBJ2-1 NA TRBV6-1 NA TGTGCCAGCAGCCCGGGACAAGGGAACTACAATGAGCAGTTCTTC CASSPGQGNYNEQFF
TRBJ2-5 NA TRBV11-2 TRBD2 TGTGCCAGCAGCTTGCCGGTAGCGGGAGCACGGGAGACCCAGTACTTC CASSLPVAGARETQYF
TRBJ2-7 NA TRBV11-1 NA TGTGCCAGCAGCTTAGATAGATTCTCCTACGAGCAGTACTTC CASSLDRFSYEQYF
TRBJ2-5 NA TRBV7-9 NA TGTGCCAGCAGCTTAGTGGGCGGAGAGACCCAGTACTTC CASSLVGGETQYF
TRBJ2-5 NA TRBV2 NA TGTGCCAGCTTAGAAGAGACCCAGTACTTC CASLEETQYF
TRBJ1-2 few TRBV4-1 NA TGCGCCAGCAGCCAATATCAGGATTTATATGGCTACACCTTC CASSQYQDLYGYTF
TRBJ2-7 NA TRBV6-5 NA TGTGCCAGCAGTTACCGGCAGGGGGGGGACGAGCAGTACTTC CASSYRQGGDEQYF
TRBJ2-5 NA TRBV7-8 NA TGTGCCAGCAGCTTAGCGCTTGGGGCCCGGGAGACCCAGTACTTC CASSLALGARETQYF
TRBJ2-2 NA TRBV6-1 TRBD2 TGTGCCAGCAGTGCAAGCACGGGTAGCGGGAGGACCGGGGAGCTGTTTTTT CASSASTGSGRTGELFF
TRBJ2-3 NA TRBV2 TRBD1 TGTGCCAGCAGTCTCCCCCGGACAGGGTCGGGGGATACGCAGTATTTT CASSLPRTGSGDTQYF
TRBJ2-5 few TRBV11-2 NA TGTGCCAGCAGCTTAAATTCGAGACCCCAAGAGACCCAGTACTTC CASSLNSRPQETQYF
TRBJ2-3 NA TRBV10-3 TRBD2 TGTGCCATTAAGCGAGCGGGAGACACAGATACGCAGTATTTT CAIKRAGDTDTQYF
TRBJ2-3 NA TRBV7-9 NA TGTGCCAGCAGCTTAGTACTGGCCGACGCAGATACGCAGTATTTT CASSLVLADADTQYF
TRBJ2-1 NA TRBV7-3 NA TGTGCCAGCAGCTCCGGACCCAACTCCTACAATGAGCAGTTCTTC CASSSGPNSYNEQFF
TRBJ2-7 NA TRBV20-1 NA TGCAGTGCTAGGACAGCCTACGAGCGGTACTTC CSARTAYERYF